Listed below are T cell receptor beta chains from one sample, sequenced in a study of blood T cell repertoires in COVID-19. Sequencing used immunoSEQ multiplex PCR; TCRdb keeps in-frame clones, though not all of them. Of tens of thousands of clones in the sample, approximately 88% were seen once. What was sequenced was peripheral blood. Source of these receptors: a human donor in a cohort sampled during active COVID-19. The CDR3 runs from the conserved cysteine through the conserved F or W.

>TRBJ2-3|TRBV6-6
CASSRPGTGEEYF
>TRBJ2-2|TRBV19
CASSRSDTGELFF
>TRBJ2-2|TRBV29-1
CSVSRARGTGELFF
>TRBJ2-7|TRBV6-6
CASSRVLSGTGPKEQYF
>TRBJ1-6|TRBV2
CASTRASSYNSPLHF
>TRBJ2-5|TRBV11-3
CASSSSGLETQYF
>TRBJ2-7|TRBV7-9
CASSLGWTDGEQYF
>TRBJ2-7|TRBV18
CASSRTGVYEQYF
>TRBJ2-7|TRBV6-2/TRBV6-3
CASSYSLAVYEQYF
>TRBJ2-3|TRBV5-1
CASSLDTAGGLINTQYF
>TRBJ2-3|TRBV4-3
CASSQTGESTDTQYF
>TRBJ2-2|TRBV28
CASSFSEPTGELFF
>TRBJ2-3|TRBV11-2
CASTQTGPDTQYF
>TRBJ2-3|TRBV4-2
CASSQGGTGEGDTQYF
>TRBJ2-5|TRBV24-1
CATSDIQGAGETQYF
>TRBJ2-7|TRBV30
CAWSVRTSGGYEQYF
>TRBJ1-5|TRBV12-3/TRBV12-4
CASSLVTVQPQHF
>TRBJ2-7|TRBV13
CASSLRSGGLIEQYF
>TRBJ2-3|TRBV15
CATLGLRRDCPWLQYF
>TRBJ1-2|TRBV7-9
CASSSLGQQNGYTF
>TRBJ1-1|TRBV7-9
CASSLVDRVTEAFF
>TRBJ1-6|TRBV5-4
CASSLRGSPLHF
>TRBJ2-1|TRBV9
CASSVTSGGASTNEQFF
>TRBJ1-2|TRBV1
CTSSQGDTGRNYGYTF
>TRBJ1-4|TRBV19
CASSTGGTGKLFF
>TRBJ2-3|TRBV19
CASSTSGGLLNTQYF
>TRBJ1-3|TRBV19
CASSTRQGLSGNTIYF
>TRBJ2-7|TRBV18
CASSPIGQGANEQYF
>TRBJ2-7|TRBV12-3/TRBV12-4
CASSWIGGYEQYF
>TRBJ1-1|TRBV19
CASRTQGAWDTEAFF
>TRBJ2-1|TRBV7-2
CASSLIQGALVF
>TRBJ2-2|TRBV7-9
CASSRTSGTTTGELFF
>TRBJ2-7|TRBV6-2/TRBV6-3
CASSYRDRGEQYF
>TRBJ2-7|TRBV5-1
CASRENPNYEQYF
>TRBJ2-1|TRBV19
CASSRTSGGYNEQFF
>TRBJ2-3|TRBV5-1
CASSFQGGGIGTDTQYF
>TRBJ2-5|TRBV2
CASSGETSGQETQYF
>TRBJ1-1|TRBV5-5
CASSLTDPMNTEAFF
>TRBJ2-1|TRBV27
CASSTGLGEQFF
>TRBJ2-7|TRBV5-1
CASSLGPGFEQYF
>TRBJ2-6|TRBV27
CASSLMAGANVLTF
>TRBJ1-4|TRBV18
CASSPLEVEGTNEKLFF